The 30 T cell receptor beta chains given below trace back to one sample, sequenced in a study of human versus mouse CDR3 diversity and MHC coevolution. Sequenced by immunoSEQ multiplex PCR; TCRdb stores in-frame clones only, minus some. The sample has about 83,000 clones, roughly 92% seen once. The sample was naive CD4+ T cells from blood. The subset denotes: CD45RO-negative CD62L-positive naive CD4 T cells. Every receptor here comes from a person aged 30 to 69 in good health.

The V call is TRBV30, the J call TRBJ1-1; 11 bases are a match to TRBD1. Trimming took 5 bases from V and 3 from J; bases not matched to a gene: 2. Germline CDR1 GTSNPN, CDR2 SVGIG (reference sequence). The CDR3 length is 13 residues. CDR3 in amino acids: CAWSGQGDTEAFF. CDR3 bases: TGTGCCTGGTCGGGACAGGGGGACACTGAAGCTTTCTTT.

The gene calls are TRBV7-9 and TRBJ2-5, with D maybe TRBD1 (5 bases). Germline V gene lookup returns CDR1 SEHNR and CDR2 FQNEAQ (reference sequence). This CDR3 is built from 11 residues. Trimming pared 5 bases from V and 9 bases from J, leaving 10 bases between. In DNA, the CDR3 is TGTGCCAGCAGCGTACAAGGGGCCCAGTACTTC. Amino acids: CASSVQGAQYF.

This clone was observed a handful of times. V is TRBV6-6 and J is TRBJ1-4; TRBD1 matches at 7 bases. Germline assignment: CDR1 MNHNY and CDR2 SVGAGI (reference sequence). The CDR3 has 14 amino acids. The V and J ends lost 6 bases and 7 bases, in that order; junction bases with no gene match: 8. The CDR3 is CASRHTGESEKLFF. The CDR3, as DNA: TGTGCCAGCAGACATACAGGGGAGAGTGAAAAACTGTTTTTT.

This clone appeared once. The V call is TRBV9, the J call TRBJ2-1, with 9 bases matching TRBD2. Per germline, CDR1 SGDLS and CDR2 YYNGEE. V lost 4 bases and J lost 4; bases outside the gene matches: 6. The CDR3 totals 15 residues. The CDR3: CASSLSGGEYNEQFF. Written as DNA, the CDR3 is TGTGCCAGCAGCCTTAGCGGGGGCGAATACAATGAGCAGTTCTTC.

The rearrangement joins TRBV7-8 to TRBJ1-2; D not resolved. V lost 3 bases and J lost 6, with 11 bases in between. Germline-derived CDR1 and CDR2 are SGHVS and FQNEAQ. The CDR3 spans 13 residues. The chain's CDR3 is CASSFTGGDGYTF. The CDR3 bases are TGTGCCAGCAGCTTTACGGGCGGGGATGGCTACACCTTC.

The chain links TRBV12-5 to TRBJ2-7, with 9 bases matching TRBD2. V lost 3 bases, J lost 7 bases, and 4 bases stayed unmatched. Germline CDR1 reads LGHNT; CDR2 reads FRNRAP. The CDR3 has 13 residues. The CDR3 region is CASGFQRGEEQYF. CDR3 nucleotides: TGTGCTAGTGGTTTCCAGCGGGGGGAAGAGCAGTACTTC.

The chain joins TRBV7-8 to TRBJ1-3; possibly TRBD1 for D (6 bases). This CDR3 region has 16 residues. Germline V lookup: CDR1 SGHVS, CDR2 FQNEAQ. V lost 2 bases and J lost 0, with 11 bases in between. In DNA form, the CDR3 reads TGTGCCAGCAGCTTATCAGGGGTAACCTCTGGAAACACCATATATTTT. It codes for CASSLSGVTSGNTIYF.

A word on this clone: A junction boundary mismatches the germline segment, possibly from a read error. The V gene is TRBV19, the J gene TRBJ2-1; D possibly corresponds to TRBD2 (6 bases). Per germline, CDR1 LNHDA and CDR2 SQIVND (reference sequence). This CDR3 spans 15 amino acids. In DNA, the CDR3 is TGTGCCAGTACCACCGGTGGGAGGAGCCCCAATGAGCAGCTCTTC. Translation gives CASTTGGRSPNEQLF.

The V call is TRBV18, the J call TRBJ1-2; 9 bases match TRBD1. Germline CDR1 KGHSH, CDR2 LQKENI. The junction had 10 bases not matched to a gene; V was cut back by 6 bases and J by 2 bases. This CDR3 comprises 16 residues. DNA of the CDR3: TGTGCCAGCTCCCCTTCGCTACAGGGGGCGAACTATGGCTACACCTTC. Its translation is CASSPSLQGANYGYTF.

This clone appeared a single time. The chain employs TRBV5-4 and TRBJ2-5, with a possible D match to TRBD1 (6 bases). Germline loops: CDR1 SGHNT, CDR2 YYREEE (reference sequence). V was cut by 3 bases and J by 2 bases, with 11 bases left in between. The CDR3 runs to 14 residues. In nucleotides, the CDR3 is TGTGCCAGCAGCTCCGACAGGTATCAAGAGACCCAGTACTTC. Protein: CASSSDRYQETQYF.

In this sample, this clone turned up a few times. The genes are TRBV19 and TRBJ2-6; D is possibly TRBD2 (5 bases). CDR1 LNHDA and CDR2 SQIVND come from the germline V gene (reference sequence). V was shortened by 5 bases and J by 7 bases, with 18 bases between the two germline ends. There are 16 residues in the CDR3. In nucleotides, the CDR3 is TGTGCCAGTAGTGATCCCCCTACTAGTAACGCCAACGTCCTGACTTTC. This encodes CASSDPPTSNANVLTF.

The rearrangement joins TRBV27 to TRBJ2-1, with a tentative D call TRBD2 (6 bases). This CDR3 comprises 17 residues. V gave up 8 bases and J gave up 4 bases, with 24 bases separating them. The germline CDR1 and CDR2 sequences are MNHEY and SMNVEV (reference sequence). The CDR3 DNA sequence: TGTGCCAGCTACCGGAGGGGCACCGCGAACCTTTACAATGAGCAGTTCTTC. This encodes CASYRRGTANLYNEQFF.

The chain combines TRBV5-6 with TRBJ1-1, with 10 bases matching TRBD1. The germline V gene encodes CDR1 SGHDT and CDR2 YYEEEE. The CDR3 is 13 residues long. With V trimmed by 9 bases and J by 4 bases, 6 bases remained unmatched. The CDR3 DNA follows: TGTGCCACCCGGGACAGGGGTGGCACTGAAGCTTTCTTT. It codes for CATRDRGGTEAFF.

V usage is TRBV28 and J usage is TRBJ1-2; D is perhaps TRBD1 (6 bases). This CDR3 spans 13 amino acids. Germline-derived CDR1 and CDR2 are MDHEN and SYDVKM. CDR3 loop: CALSGQGLDGYTF. CDR3 in DNA: TGTGCTCTTTCTGGGCAGGGGTTGGATGGCTACACCTTC.

This clone was seen once. The gene calls are TRBV11-2 and TRBJ1-1; D gene uncertain. V lost 1 base and J lost 1, with 4 bases in between. This CDR3 has 13 residues. The germline V gene has CDR1 SGHAT and CDR2 FQNNGV. The DNA for the CDR3 is TGTGCCAGCAGCTTAGCCGGGAACACTGAAGCTTTCTTT. Its protein is CASSLAGNTEAFF.

V is TRBV2 and J is TRBJ2-7; TRBD1 might be the D (5 bases). The germline V and J ends were trimmed by 0 bases and 4 bases, with 22 bases remaining between them. CDR1 and CDR2 (germline): SNHLY, FYNNEI. The CDR3 sequence is 18 residues long. Here the CDR3 reads CASSEAFITGLSEYEQYF. The CDR3 coding sequence is TGTGCCAGCAGTGAAGCGTTCATCACAGGTCTCTCGGAGTACGAGCAGTACTTC. Complete variable domain (other parts from reference TRBV2 and TRBJ2-7): EPEVTQTPSHQVTQMGQEVILRCVPISNHLYFYWYRQILGQKVEFLVSFYNNEISEKSEIFDDQFSVERPDGSNFTLKIRSTKLEDSAMYFCASSEAFITGLSEYEQYFGPGTRLTVT.

This chain joins TRBV30 and TRBJ2-7; the match to TRBD2 covers 9 bases. The CDR3 loop spans 14 amino acids. Looked up from germline, CDR1 is GTSNPN and CDR2 is SVGIG (reference sequence). After removal of 3 bases from V and 2 bases from J, the junction contained 5 bases not matched to a gene. CDR3 loop: CAWRRGGGAYEQYF. The CDR3 DNA sequence: TGTGCCTGGAGGAGGGGCGGGGGGGCCTACGAGCAGTACTTC. The full variable domain, with the rest looked up from reference TRBV30 and TRBJ2-7, is SQTIHQWPATLVQPVGSPLSLECTVEGTSNPNLYWYRQAAGRGLQLLFYSVGIGQISSEVPQNLSASRPQDRQFILSSKKLLLSDSGFYLCAWRRGGGAYEQYFGPGTRLTVT.

Comments on this clone: At one of its ends the junction is not consistent with the germline gene, which may arise from a read error. The chain joins TRBV20-1 to TRBJ2-7; D remains ambiguous. The CDR3 extends over 8 amino acids. Germline CDR1 reads DFQATT; CDR2 reads SNEGSKA (reference sequence). In nucleotides, the CDR3 is TGCAGTGCTAGTCCCTCGGACTTC. This codes for CSASPSDF.

DNA for the CDR3: TGTGCCAGCAGTTTTGGGTCCGGGACAGGGGGTCAGTCCTATAATTCACCCCTCCACTTT. As protein: CASSFGSGTGGQSYNSPLHF. V gene TRBV28 combines with J gene TRBJ1-6, with 11 bases that match TRBD1. The CDR3 contains 20 residues. Germline CDR1 and CDR2: MDHEN and SYDVKM. The V gene end was trimmed by 3 bases and the J gene end by 1 base; junction bases not matched to a gene: 11. Full variable domain (outside the CDR3, taken from reference TRBV28 and TRBJ1-6): DVKVTQSSRYLVKRTGEKVFLECVQDMDHENMFWYRQDPGLGLRLIYFSYDVKMKEKGDIPEGYSVSREKKERFSLILESASTNQTSMYLCASSFGSGTGGQSYNSPLHFGNGTRLTVT.

V usage is TRBV4-1 and J usage is TRBJ2-7; D not certain. The CDR3 loop spans 15 amino acids. The germline V gene encodes CDR1 MGHRA and CDR2 YSYEKL. V lost 1 base to trimming and J lost 2 bases, with 12 bases between them. CDR3 sequence (DNA): TGCGCCAGCAGCCAAGTTGGCGGCAAACCCTACGAGCAGTACTTC. Translated: CASSQVGGKPYEQYF.

The rearrangement joins TRBV2 to TRBJ1-3; possible D gene TRBD1, 6 bases. From germline, CDR1 is SNHLY and CDR2 FYNNEI. This CDR3 comprises 15 residues. Trimming left V 4 bases short and J 0 bases short, with 10 bases between. The CDR3 loop reads CASSAQGFSGNTIYF. CDR3 DNA: TGTGCCAGCAGTGCTCAGGGGTTCTCTGGAAACACCATATATTTT.

V and J are TRBV18 and TRBJ1-5; D gene ambiguous. Trimming stripped 3 bases from V and 0 bases from J, with 3 bases between. CDR3 length: 13 amino acids. The germline V gene has CDR1 KGHSH and CDR2 LQKENI. The CDR3 DNA sequence: TGTGCCAGCTCACCTAGTAGCAATCAGCCCCAGCATTTT. It yields the protein CASSPSSNQPQHF.

The chain carries TRBV25-1 and TRBJ1-2; possible D gene TRBD1, 6 bases. The germline V and J ends were trimmed by 2 bases and 4 bases, with 8 bases remaining between them. The length of the CDR3 is 13 residues. Germline-derived CDR1 and CDR2 are MGHDK and SYGVNS. The CDR3: CASSEQGLYGYTF. Here the CDR3 DNA reads TGTGCCAGCAGTGAACAGGGGCTCTATGGCTACACCTTC.

The chain has TRBV6-1 and TRBJ2-5; 8 nucleotides match TRBD1. Germline loops: CDR1 MNHNS, CDR2 SASEGT. The CDR3 spans 13 residues. Trimming took 4 bases from V and 4 from J; bases not matched to a gene: 2. The CDR3 DNA reads TGTGCCAGCAGTGCCAGGGGGCCAGAGACCCAGTACTTC. Translating it yields CASSARGPETQYF.

The J gene is TRBJ2-1, the V gene TRBV6-1; TRBD1 matches at 7 bases. J gave up 7 bases and V 5 bases, and 5 bases lay outside the gene matches. Germline CDR1 reads MNHNS; CDR2 reads SASEGT. This CDR3 has 13 amino acids. The CDR3 loop is CASSLTGLNEQFF. CDR3 DNA: TGTGCCAGCAGTTTGACAGGGTTGAATGAGCAGTTCTTC.

In its sample, this clone was seen a few times. The rearrangement links TRBV14 to TRBJ2-5, with D possibly TRBD2 on 6 matching bases. The V gene's germline CDR1 is SGHDN and CDR2 FVKESK. V lost 4 bases and J 1 base, leaving 13 bases between the germline ends. The CDR3 has 15 amino acids. The DNA for the CDR3 is TGTGCCAGCAGCCCGGCGGGGTCTCTCCAAGAGACCCAGTACTTC. It codes for CASSPAGSLQETQYF.

The chain couples TRBV6-5 to TRBJ1-6, with unresolved D. There are 15 residues in the CDR3. Germline assignment: CDR1 MNHEY and CDR2 SVGAGI. The V end was cut by 0 bases, the J end by 7 bases, with 10 bases between. The chain's CDR3 is CASSYSSRMNSPLHF. The CDR3 DNA reads TGTGCCAGCAGTTACTCTTCCAGGATGAATTCACCCCTCCACTTT.

The chain joins TRBV27 to TRBJ1-1, with D perhaps TRBD1 (6 bases). The V and J ends lost 3 bases and 9 bases respectively, with 8 bases between them. The CDR3 consists of 11 residues. The V gene's germline CDR1 is MNHEY and CDR2 SMNVEV (reference sequence). This CDR3 reads CASSLGAKAFF. As DNA, the CDR3 is TGTGCCAGCAGTTTGGGGGCTAAAGCTTTCTTT.

The gene calls are TRBV9 and TRBJ1-2, with 8 bases that match TRBD1. The CDR3 has 15 residues. Losses at the gene ends were 2 bases for V and 3 bases for J; bases not matched to a gene: 6. Germline values: CDR1 SGDLS, CDR2 YYNGEE. The CDR3 here is CASSVQTGVYYGYTF. CDR3 nucleotide sequence: TGTGCCAGCAGCGTTCAGACAGGGGTCTACTATGGCTACACCTTC.

This clone was recorded once. The rearrangement joins TRBV5-1 to TRBJ2-1; 10 positions match TRBD2. The V segment lost 2 bases and the J segment 9 bases; nucleotides outside the gene matches: 8. Germline CDR1 and CDR2: SGHRS and YFSETQ. This CDR3 is built from 15 residues. CDR3 in DNA: TGCGCCAGCAGCTTATCTCTAGCGGGAGCTGGTGAGCAGTTCTTC. Translating gives CASSLSLAGAGEQFF.